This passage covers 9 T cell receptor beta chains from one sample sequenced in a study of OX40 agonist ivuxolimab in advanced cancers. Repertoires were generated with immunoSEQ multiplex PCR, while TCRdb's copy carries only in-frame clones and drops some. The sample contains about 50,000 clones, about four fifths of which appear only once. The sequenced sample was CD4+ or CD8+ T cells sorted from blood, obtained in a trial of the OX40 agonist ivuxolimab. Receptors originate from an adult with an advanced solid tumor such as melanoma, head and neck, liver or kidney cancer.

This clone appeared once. In DNA, the CDR3 is TGTGCCAGCTCACCACCCGGAGGTCGAGGCTACACCTTC. The encoded protein is CASSPPGGRGYTF. This chain joins TRBV18 and TRBJ1-2; D gene uncertain. With 0 bases removed from V and 8 bases from J, the gap between germline ends came to 10 bases. The CDR3 covers 13 residues. Germline values: CDR1 KGHSH, CDR2 LQKENI.

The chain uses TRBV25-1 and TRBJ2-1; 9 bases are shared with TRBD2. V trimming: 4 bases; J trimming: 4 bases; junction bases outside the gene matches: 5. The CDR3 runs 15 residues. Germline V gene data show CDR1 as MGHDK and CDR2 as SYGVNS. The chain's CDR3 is CASSAMRGGYNEQFF. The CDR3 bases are TGTGCCAGCAGTGCCATGCGGGGGGGATACAATGAGCAGTTCTTC.

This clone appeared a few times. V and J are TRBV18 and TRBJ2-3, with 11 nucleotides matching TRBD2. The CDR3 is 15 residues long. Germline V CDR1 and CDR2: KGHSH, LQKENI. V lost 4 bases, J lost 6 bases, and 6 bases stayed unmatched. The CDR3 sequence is CASSRSSGGQDTQYF. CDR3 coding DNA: TGTGCCAGCTCACGCTCTAGCGGGGGGCAGGATACGCAGTATTTT. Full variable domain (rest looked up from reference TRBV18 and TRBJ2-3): NAGVMQNPRHLVRRRGQEARLRCSPMKGHSHVYWYRQLPEEGLKFMVYLQKENIIDESGMPKERFSAEFPKEGPSILRIQQVVRGDSAAYFCASSRSSGGQDTQYFGPGTRLTVL.

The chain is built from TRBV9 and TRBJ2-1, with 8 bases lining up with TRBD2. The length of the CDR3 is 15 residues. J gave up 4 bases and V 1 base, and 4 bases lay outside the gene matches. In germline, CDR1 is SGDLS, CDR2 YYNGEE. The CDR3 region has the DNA TGTGCCAGCAGCGTATTAGGCGGGGGGTACAATGAGCAGTTCTTC. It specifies CASSVLGGGYNEQFF.

The CDR3 sequence: CASTTPGGRLGYTF. CDR3 sequence (DNA): TGTGCCAGCACTACCCCCGGGGGAAGGCTCGGCTACACCTTC. V and J are TRBV5-4 and TRBJ1-2, with D perhaps TRBD1 (5 bases). CDR3 length: 14 amino acids. Looked up from germline, CDR1 is SGHNT and CDR2 is YYREEE (reference sequence). V lost 6 bases and J lost 8, with 20 bases in between. The full variable domain, completed using reference TRBV5-4 and TRBJ1-2, is ETGVTQSPTHLIKTRGQQVTLRCSSQSGHNTVSWYQQALGQGPQFIFQYYREEENGRGNFPPRFSGLQFPNYSSELNVNALELDDSALYLCASTTPGGRLGYTFGSGTRLTVV.

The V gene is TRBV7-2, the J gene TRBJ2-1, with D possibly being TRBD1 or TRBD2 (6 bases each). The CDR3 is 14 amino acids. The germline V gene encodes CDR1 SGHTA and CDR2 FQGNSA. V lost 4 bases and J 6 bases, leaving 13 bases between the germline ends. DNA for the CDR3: TGTGCCAGCAGCTCGTCCTGGGGGGCCAATGAGCAGTTCTTC. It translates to CASSSSWGANEQFF.

The CDR3 DNA reads TGTGCCAGTTTAGGGCGACCGAACACTGAAGCTTTCTTT. It codes for CASLGRPNTEAFF. V is TRBV19 and J is TRBJ1-1; no firm D call. CDR3 length: 13 residues. The V end was cut by 8 bases, the J end by 1 base, with 11 bases between. CDR1 is LNHDA, CDR2 SQIVND, per germline (reference sequence).

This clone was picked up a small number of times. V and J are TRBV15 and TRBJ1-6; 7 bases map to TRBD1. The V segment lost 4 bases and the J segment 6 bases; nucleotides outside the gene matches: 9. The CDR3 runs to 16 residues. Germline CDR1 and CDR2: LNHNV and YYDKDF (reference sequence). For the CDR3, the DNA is TGTGCCACCAGCATGAGTCAGGGGGATCGTAATTCACCCCTCCACTTT. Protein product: CATSMSQGDRNSPLHF.

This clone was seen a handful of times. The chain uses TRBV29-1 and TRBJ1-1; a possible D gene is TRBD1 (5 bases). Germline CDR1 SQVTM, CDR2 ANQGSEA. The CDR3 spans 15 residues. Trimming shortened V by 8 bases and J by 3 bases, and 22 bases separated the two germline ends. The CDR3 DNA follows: TGCAGCACGGACATGAGCCCCCAATTGGACACTGAAGCTTTCTTT. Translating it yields CSTDMSPQLDTEAFF.